These 18 T cell receptor beta chains were all obtained from the same sample, sequenced in a study of radiation and T cells in renal cell carcinoma. Time point in this sample: blood 2 weeks post-SBRT. Treatment meaning: 15 Gy SBRT to primary tumor, nephrectomy 4 weeks later. TCRdb's copy holds only in-frame clones and misses some; the assay was immunoSEQ multiplex PCR. The table shows 150,000 to 160,000 clones, with around 90% occurring only once. The sample consisted of blood, taken from a patient whose treatment included radiotherapy and nephrectomy. The source is a woman in her forties or fifties with renal cell carcinoma.

The rearrangement joins TRBV6-6 to TRBJ1-2; TRBD1 matches at 7 bases. The V and J ends lost 6 bases and 5 bases, in that order; junction bases with no gene match: 9. The CDR3 is 14 residues long. CDR1 and CDR2 (germline): MNHNY, SVGAGI (reference sequence). CDR3 coding DNA: TGTGCCAGCAGCCCCCAGGGACAGCAATATGGCTACACCTTC. Translating gives CASSPQGQQYGYTF.

CDR3 amino acids: CASSPQVDNEKLFF. In nucleotides, the CDR3 is TGTGCCAGCAGCCCCCAGGTGGACAATGAAAAACTGTTTTTT. The J gene is TRBJ1-4, the V gene TRBV9, with D unresolved. The CDR3 is 14 amino acids. Trimming pared 4 bases from V and 5 bases from J, leaving 12 bases between. Germline values: CDR1 SGDLS, CDR2 YYNGEE.

V gene TRBV23-1 combines with J gene TRBJ1-3; D is unresolved. TRBV23-1 is an ORF, with its function uncertain. This CDR3 has 16 residues. V lost 3 bases to trimming and J lost 1 base, with 13 bases between them. CDR3 nucleotide sequence: TGCGCCAGCAGTCATATAACGCGAAATTCTGGAAACACCATATATTTT. Protein: CASSHITRNSGNTIYF.

The rearrangement links TRBV10-3 to TRBJ2-2; 10 nucleotides align to TRBD2. V gave up 8 bases and J gave up 6 bases; unmatched junction bases: 6. Germline V lookup: CDR1 ENHRY, CDR2 SYGVKD. CDR3 length equals 14 residues. In DNA form, the CDR3 reads TGTGCCATCTCGGCTAGCGGGGGTTCCGGGGAGCTGTTTTTT. Protein: CAISASGGSGELFF.

The chain couples TRBV19 to TRBJ1-1; 7 nucleotides match TRBD1. This CDR3 has 14 amino acids. Germline V lookup: CDR1 LNHDA, CDR2 SQIVND (reference sequence). Losses at the gene ends were 4 bases for V and 6 bases for J; bases not matched to a gene: 8. CDR3 in DNA: TGTGCCAGTAGTAGAGGGGGCGCGAGAGCTGAAGCTTTCTTT. Translating gives CASSRGGARAEAFF.

The V call is TRBV19, the J call TRBJ2-3; the match to TRBD2 covers 9 bases. Trimming cost V 0 bases and J 0 bases; bases outside gene matches: 7. This CDR3 is 18 amino acids long. The germline V gene encodes CDR1 LNHDA and CDR2 SQIVND (reference sequence). The CDR3 loop is CASSIDLVAGASTDTQYF. CDR3 nucleotide sequence: TGTGCCAGTAGTATAGATCTGGTAGCGGGGGCTAGCACAGATACGCAGTATTTT.

This clone was seen a single time. The chain is built from TRBV11-2 and TRBJ1-5; D is undetermined. Per germline, CDR1 SGHAT and CDR2 FQNNGV. The CDR3 sequence is 14 residues long. V dropped 3 bases and J dropped 5 bases, with 11 bases sitting between them. The CDR3 bases are TGTGCCAGCAGCTTCGCCGGGGTAGATCAGCCCCAGCATTTT. Its protein product is CASSFAGVDQPQHF.

The gene calls are TRBV11-2 and TRBJ1-1; D not certain. The V gene's germline CDR1 is SGHAT and CDR2 FQNNGV. The length of the CDR3 is 18 residues. V shed 0 bases and J shed 0 bases, with 17 bases lying between them. DNA for the CDR3: TGTGCCAGCAGCTTAGACCGGGTGGGTGTGGGTATGAACACTGAAGCTTTCTTT. Its protein is CASSLDRVGVGMNTEAFF. Full variable domain (outside the CDR3, taken from reference TRBV11-2 and TRBJ1-1): EAGVAQSPRYKIIEKRQSVAFWCNPISGHATLYWYQQILGQGPKLLIQFQNNGVVDDSQLPKDRFSAERLKGVDSTLKIQPAKLEDSAVYLCASSLDRVGVGMNTEAFFGQGTRLTVV.

The chain joins TRBV7-9 to TRBJ2-2, with 8 bases fitting TRBD2. Germline CDR1 is SEHNR and CDR2 is FQNEAQ (reference sequence). After removal of 5 bases from V and 2 bases from J, the junction contained 7 bases not matched to a gene. This CDR3 contains 16 residues. This CDR3 is CASSPRGGPNTGELFF. The CDR3 DNA reads as TGTGCCAGCAGCCCTCGGGGGGGGCCCAACACCGGGGAGCTGTTTTTT.

The chain joins TRBV5-1 to TRBJ2-3; D uncertain. CDR3 size: 12 residues. Germline lookup yields CDR1 SGHRS and CDR2 YFSETQ. Deletions cut 3 bases from V and 6 bases from J, with 8 bases between. As DNA, the CDR3 is TGCGCCAGCAGCTGGATGGCGGATACGCAGTATTTT. Residues: CASSWMADTQYF. The variable domain in full, completed from reference TRBV5-1 and TRBJ2-3, reads KAGVTQTPRYLIKTRGQQVTLSCSPISGHRSVSWYQQTPGQGLQFLFEYFSETQRNKGNFPGRFSGRQFSNSRSEMNVSTLELGDSALYLCASSWMADTQYFGPGTRLTVL.

The sample holds one count of this clone. This chain connects TRBV9 to TRBJ1-6; D is possibly TRBD1 (6 bases). Between the trimmed V and J ends, which lost 4 bases and 0 bases, there was a span of 20 bases. The CDR3 covers 19 residues. Germline lookup yields CDR1 SGDLS and CDR2 YYNGEE. The CDR3 loop is CASSPALGTPSSYNSPLHF. Written as DNA, the CDR3 is TGTGCCAGCAGCCCAGCCCTAGGGACACCGAGCTCCTATAATTCACCCCTCCACTTT. The variable domain in full, with the rest retrieved from reference TRBV9 and TRBJ1-6, is DSGVTQTPKHLITATGQRVTLRCSPRSGDLSVYWYQQSLDQGLQFLIQYYNGEERAKGNILERFSAQQFPDLHSELNLSSLELGDSALYFCASSPALGTPSSYNSPLHFGNGTRLTVT.

J is TRBJ1-5 and V is TRBV2; D uncertain. The CDR3 runs 16 residues. Germline loops: CDR1 SNHLY, CDR2 FYNNEI. V was clipped by 4 bases and J by 0 bases, with 13 bases between them. Here the CDR3 reads CASSGVGGYSNQPQHF. CDR3 nucleotides: TGTGCCAGCAGTGGGGTAGGAGGGTATAGCAATCAGCCCCAGCATTTT. The complete variable domain, with remaining parts taken from reference TRBV2 and TRBJ1-5, reads EPEVTQTPSHQVTQMGQEVILRCVPISNHLYFYWYRQILGQKVEFLVSFYNNEISEKSEIFDDQFSVERPDGSNFTLKIRSTKLEDSAMYFCASSGVGGYSNQPQHFGDGTRLSIL.

The rearrangement joins TRBV6-1 to TRBJ1-1; D might be TRBD1 (6 bases). Germline assignment: CDR1 MNHNS and CDR2 SASEGT. The CDR3 spans 15 residues. Deletions cut 5 bases from V and 5 bases from J, with 18 bases between. The chain's CDR3 is CASSMLLTGNTEAFF. The CDR3 bases are TGTGCCAGCAGTATGCTCCTTACAGGGAATACTGAAGCTTTCTTT.

This chain joins TRBV15 and TRBJ2-3, with 10 bases matching TRBD2. V was pared by 5 bases and J by 4 bases, with 3 bases of the junction left unmatched. CDR3 length: 14 amino acids. CDR1 is LNHNV, CDR2 YYDKDF, per germline (reference sequence). CDR3 sequence reads: CATSFGTSADTQYF. In DNA form, the CDR3 reads TGTGCCACCAGCTTCGGGACTAGCGCAGATACGCAGTATTTT.

The chain recombines TRBV30 with TRBJ1-1; weak D call: TRBD1 (6 bases). Between the trimmed V and J ends, which lost 1 base and 4 bases, there was a span of 13 bases. Germline loops: CDR1 GTSNPN, CDR2 SVGIG (reference sequence). This CDR3 comprises 14 residues. CDR3 sequence (DNA): TGTGCCTGGAGTGAGTACAGGGTAGCCACTGAAGCTTTCTTT. Encoded protein: CAWSEYRVATEAFF.

The V and J genes are TRBV6-1 and TRBJ1-5; D remains unclear. V was shortened by 1 base and J by 4 bases, with 8 bases between the two germline ends. CDR1 and CDR2 (germline): MNHNS, SASEGT. The CDR3 extends over 14 amino acids. CDR3 residues: CASSEGGRNQPQHF. CDR3 DNA: TGTGCCAGCAGTGAAGGTGGCAGAAATCAGCCCCAGCATTTT.

This clone was observed once. The J gene is TRBJ1-2, the V gene TRBV2, with D possibly being TRBD1 (5 bases). Trimming shortened V by 5 bases and J by 5 bases, and 9 bases separated the two germline ends. Germline CDR1 reads SNHLY; CDR2 reads FYNNEI. CDR3 size: 12 residues. DNA for the CDR3: TGTGCCAGCAGTCTGGACATTTATGGCTACACCTTC. Translation gives CASSLDIYGYTF.

The CDR3 is CASSWGQGLDTIYF. CDR3 nucleotide sequence: TGCGCCAGCAGCTGGGGACAGGGTTTGGACACCATATATTTT. The genes are TRBV5-1 and TRBJ1-3; 9 nucleotides align to TRBD1. CDR1 and CDR2 from the germline V gene are SGHRS and YFSETQ. The CDR3 is 14 amino acids. Trimming at V came to 3 bases and at J to 8 bases, leaving 6 bases not matched to a gene. The full variable domain, in which reference TRBV5-1 and TRBJ1-3 provide the parts outside the CDR3, is KAGVTQTPRYLIKTRGQQVTLSCSPISGHRSVSWYQQTPGQGLQFLFEYFSETQRNKGNFPGRFSGRQFSNSRSEMNVSTLELGDSALYLCASSWGQGLDTIYFGEGSWLTVV.